What follows describes a single T cell receptor (beta chain). No antigen is known for it. The CDR3 has 14 residues. Germline assignment: CDR1 SGHTA and CDR2 FQGNSA. V dropped 6 bases and J dropped 4; count of bases not matched to a gene: 5. These donors, healthy bone marrow donors, were studied. Vbeta (60) and Jbeta (13) primers were used in the PCR. Measured with immunoSEQ multiplex PCR; TCRdb has only the in-frame clones, and not every one. The sample carries 30,000 to 40,000 clones, about 67% recorded once. This sample was included in a study of cytomegalovirus exposure and HLA in healthy donors. Broader study findings: Overall, around 160 TCR beta chains were annotated as cytomegalovirus-associated. TCR beta sequences reportedly predicted most subjects' HLA-A and HLA-B alleles accurately. Later analysis identified several of the most significant clusters that appeared linked to common viral pathogens.

The TCR sequence derives from a man in his forties in good health and CMV-seropositive. Source material: PBMCs. The V and J genes are TRBV7-2 and TRBJ2-1, with 8 bases matching TRBD2. The CDR3, as DNA: TGTGCCAGCAGTTCGAGCGGGGGATACAATGAGCAGTTCTTC. Amino acids: CASSSSGGYNEQFF. Filled out from reference TRBV7-2 and TRBJ2-1, the complete variable domain reads GAGVSQSPSNKVTEKGKDVELRCDPISGHTALYWYRQSLGQGLEFLIYFQGNSAPDKSGLPSDRFSAERTGGSVSTLTIQRTQQEDSAVYLCASSSSGGYNEQFFGPGTRLTVL.